This T cell receptor (beta chain) comes out of a study of CD8 T cells in Susac syndrome. From blood CD8+ and CD4+ T cells, the TCR beta chain was sequenced. The healthy controls were matched to patients by age and sex. The CDR3 extends over 15 amino acids. The V gene end was trimmed by 3 bases and the J gene end by 1 base; junction bases not matched to a gene: 6. Germline V gives CDR1 SGHRS, CDR2 YFSETQ. A note on this clonotype: What it recognizes is unknown.

Study-level points and caveats: By the study's own acknowledgment, its TCR sequencing and HLA analysis included relatively few individuals.

Random-hexamer reverse transcription was applied to about 0.5 to 1 ug RNA. A multiplex approach, immunoSEQ multiplex PCR, amplified TCR beta CDR3 across 54 Vbeta and 13 Jbeta. MiXCR, applied by TCRdb to the immunoSEQ multiplex PCR reads, yields one record per CDR3 protein. Of 130,000 to 150,000 distinct CDR3 sequences in the sample, roughly 94% were seen once. What was sequenced was CD4+ T cells from PBMCs. This chain links TRBV5-1 with TRBJ1-1; TRBD1 aligns across 7 bases. This receptor was identified in a human donor in good health. The CDR3 region has the DNA TGCGCCAGCAGCTACGACAGGGCGAGGAACACTGAAGCTTTCTTT. This encodes CASSYDRARNTEAFF.